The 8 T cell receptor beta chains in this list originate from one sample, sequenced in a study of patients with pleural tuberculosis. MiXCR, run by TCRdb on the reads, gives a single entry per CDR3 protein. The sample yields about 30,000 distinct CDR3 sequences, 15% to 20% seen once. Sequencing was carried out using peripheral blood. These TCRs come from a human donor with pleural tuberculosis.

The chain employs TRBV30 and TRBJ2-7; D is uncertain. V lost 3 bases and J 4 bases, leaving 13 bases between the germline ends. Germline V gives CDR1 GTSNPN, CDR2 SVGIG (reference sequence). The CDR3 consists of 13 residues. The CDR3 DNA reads TGTGCCTGGAGCGCGACCGACCAATACGAGCAGTACTTC. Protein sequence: CAWSATDQYEQYF. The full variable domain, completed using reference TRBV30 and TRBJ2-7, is SQTIHQWPATLVQPVGSPLSLECTVEGTSNPNLYWYRQAAGRGLQLLFYSVGIGQISSEVPQNLSASRPQDRQFILSSKKLLLSDSGFYLCAWSATDQYEQYFGPGTRLTVT.

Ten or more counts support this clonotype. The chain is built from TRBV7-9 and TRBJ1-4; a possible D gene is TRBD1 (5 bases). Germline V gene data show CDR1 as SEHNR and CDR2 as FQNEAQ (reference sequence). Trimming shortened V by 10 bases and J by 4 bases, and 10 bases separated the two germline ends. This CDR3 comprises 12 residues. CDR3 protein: CATGGVNEKLFF. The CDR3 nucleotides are TGTGCCACGGGGGGAGTTAATGAAAAACTGTTTTTT.

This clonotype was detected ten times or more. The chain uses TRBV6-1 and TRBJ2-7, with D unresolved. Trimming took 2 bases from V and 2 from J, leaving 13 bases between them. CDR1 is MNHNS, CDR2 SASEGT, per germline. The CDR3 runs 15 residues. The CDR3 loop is CASSEPRHGPYEQYF. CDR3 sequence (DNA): TGTGCCAGCAGTGAACCGCGACATGGACCCTACGAGCAGTACTTC.

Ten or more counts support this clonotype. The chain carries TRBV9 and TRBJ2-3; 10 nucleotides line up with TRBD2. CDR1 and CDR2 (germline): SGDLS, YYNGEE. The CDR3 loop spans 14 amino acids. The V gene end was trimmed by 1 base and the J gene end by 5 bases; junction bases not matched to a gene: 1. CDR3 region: CASSVLAGVDTQYF. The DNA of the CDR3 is TGTGCCAGCAGCGTACTAGCGGGAGTAGATACGCAGTATTTT. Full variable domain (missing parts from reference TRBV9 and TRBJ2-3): DSGVTQTPKHLITATGQRVTLRCSPRSGDLSVYWYQQSLDQGLQFLIQYYNGEERAKGNILERFSAQQFPDLHSELNLSSLELGDSALYFCASSVLAGVDTQYFGPGTRLTVL.

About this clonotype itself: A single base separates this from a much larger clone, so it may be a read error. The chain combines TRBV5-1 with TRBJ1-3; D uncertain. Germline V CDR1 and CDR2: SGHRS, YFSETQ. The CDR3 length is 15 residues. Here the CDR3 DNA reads TGCGCCAGCAGCCCGGGATCGGGCTCTGGAAACGCCATATATTTT. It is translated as CASSPGSGSGNAIYF.

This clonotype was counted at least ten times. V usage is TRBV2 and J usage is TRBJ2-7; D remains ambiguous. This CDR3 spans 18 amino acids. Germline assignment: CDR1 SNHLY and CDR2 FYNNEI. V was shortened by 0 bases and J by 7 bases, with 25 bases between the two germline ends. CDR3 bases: TGTGCCAGCAGTGAAGCGGATGGTTTGGATGTGGTCGGTTCAGAGCAGTACTTC. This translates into CASSEADGLDVVGSEQYF. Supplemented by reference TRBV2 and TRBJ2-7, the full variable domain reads EPEVTQTPSHQVTQMGQEVILRCVPISNHLYFYWYRQILGQKVEFLVSFYNNEISEKSEIFDDQFSVERPDGSNFTLKIRSTKLEDSAMYFCASSEADGLDVVGSEQYFGPGTRLTVT.

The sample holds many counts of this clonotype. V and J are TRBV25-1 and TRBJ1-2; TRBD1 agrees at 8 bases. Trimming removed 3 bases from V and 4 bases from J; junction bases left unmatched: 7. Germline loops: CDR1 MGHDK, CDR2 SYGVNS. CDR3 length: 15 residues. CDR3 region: CASSDTGGPGYGYTF. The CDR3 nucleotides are TGTGCCAGCAGTGACACAGGGGGTCCGGGCTATGGCTACACCTTC.

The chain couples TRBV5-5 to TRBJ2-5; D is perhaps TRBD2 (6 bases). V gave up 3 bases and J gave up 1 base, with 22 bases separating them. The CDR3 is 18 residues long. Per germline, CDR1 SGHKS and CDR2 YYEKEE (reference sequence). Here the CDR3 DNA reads TGTGCCAGCAGCTACGGGAGTGCCGGGACGACGGTCCAAGAGACCCAGTACTTC. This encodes CASSYGSAGTTVQETQYF.